These 12 T cell receptor beta chains came from one sample sequenced in a study of Tregs in tolerant kidney transplant recipients. Clones were read by immunoSEQ multiplex PCR, and TCRdb kept only the in-frame ones, dropping some. This table holds tens of thousands of clones, less than 95% found once. The sequenced sample consisted of Tregs from blood. The receptors derive from a human donor in good health.

The V gene is TRBV25-1, the J gene TRBJ1-3; 7 bases line up with TRBD1. The germline gives CDR1 MGHDK, CDR2 SYGVNS. Losses at the gene ends were 2 bases for V and 4 bases for J; bases not matched to a gene: 8. The CDR3 is 16 amino acids. CDR3 region: CASSERTPGQGNTIYF. Written as DNA, the CDR3 is TGTGCCAGCAGTGAACGTACACCGGGACAGGGAAACACCATATATTTT.

V usage is TRBV7-8 and J usage is TRBJ1-1, with D tentatively TRBD1 (6 bases). V was pared by 5 bases and J by 0 bases, with 13 bases between. Germline-derived CDR1 and CDR2 are SGHVS and FQNEAQ. The CDR3 consists of 15 residues. This chain's CDR3 is CASSPIGGLNTEAFF. The CDR3 coding sequence is TGTGCCAGCAGCCCCATCGGGGGGCTGAACACTGAAGCTTTCTTT. Looking up the rest from reference TRBV7-8 and TRBJ1-1 gives the full variable domain: GAGVSQSPRYKVAKRGQDVALRCDPISGHVSLFWYQQALGQGPEFLTYFQNEAQLDKSGLPSDRFFAERPEGSVSTLKIQRTQQEDSAVYLCASSPIGGLNTEAFFGQGTRLTVV.

The chain has TRBV7-3 and TRBJ2-2; D call uncertain. V lost 8 bases to trimming and J lost 4 bases, with 20 bases between them. Per germline, CDR1 SGHTA and CDR2 FQGTGA. The CDR3 extends over 16 amino acids. The CDR3 nucleotides read TGTGCCAGCCGGATTTTAGGGCCTACGAGCACCGGGGAGCTGTTTTTT. Amino acid sequence: CASRILGPTSTGELFF. The full variable domain, rest sourced from reference TRBV7-3 and TRBJ2-2, is GAGVSQTPSNKVTEKGKYVELRCDPISGHTALYWYRQSLGQGPEFLIYFQGTGAADDSGLPNDRFFAVRPEGSVSTLKIQRTERGDSAVYLCASRILGPTSTGELFFGEGSRLTVL.

The chain has TRBV2 and TRBJ1-6, with 9 bases lining up with TRBD1. CDR1 and CDR2 from the germline V gene are SNHLY and FYNNEI. The V and J ends lost 6 bases and 5 bases, in that order; junction bases with no gene match: 5. This CDR3 is 15 amino acids long. The CDR3, as DNA: TGTGCCAGCAGGGGACAGGGTGTAAATAATTCACCCCTCCACTTT. The encoded protein is CASRGQGVNNSPLHF.

Remarks on this clone: This same CDR3 is encoded by further DNA sequences in the sample. The chain joins TRBV27 to TRBJ1-2; the D gene is possibly TRBD1 (5 bases). CDR3 length: 14 residues. V was clipped by 5 bases and J by 7 bases, with 17 bases between them. Germline CDR1 and CDR2: MNHEY and SMNVEV (reference sequence). Written as DNA, the CDR3 is TGTGCCAGCAGTCCCAGGGCCAGTGATGGTGGCTACACCTTC. This gives the protein CASSPRASDGGYTF.

The V and J genes are TRBV6-5 and TRBJ2-5, with 15 bases fitting TRBD2. The length of the CDR3 is 15 residues. Germline V gene sequence: CDR1 MNHEY, CDR2 SVGAGI. Trimming took 4 bases from V and 4 from J; bases not matched to a gene: 1. The DNA for the CDR3 is TGTGCCAGCAGTTTGGGACTAGCGGGAGGAGAGACCCAGTACTTC. Translation gives CASSLGLAGGETQYF.

This clone was seen once. The chain recombines TRBV7-3 with TRBJ1-6; no reliable D call. The CDR3 has 15 amino acids. CDR1 SGHTA and CDR2 FQGTGA come from the germline V gene. The germline V and J ends were trimmed by 5 bases and 0 bases, with 8 bases remaining between them. CDR3 bases: TGTGCCAGCAGCCGGAGTAGCTCCTATAATTCACCCCTCCACTTT. It yields the protein CASSRSSSYNSPLHF.

The chain employs TRBV5-1 and TRBJ2-3; tentative D call: TRBD2 (6 bases). Trimming removed 4 bases from V and 4 bases from J, with 16 bases in between. The germline CDR1 and CDR2 sequences are SGHRS and YFSETQ. The CDR3 is made up of 15 amino acids. The CDR3: CASSRAPREADTQYF. CDR3 DNA: TGCGCCAGCAGCCGGGCCCCAAGGGAGGCAGATACGCAGTATTTT.

This clone came up once. This rearrangement joins TRBV11-1 to TRBJ2-5, with D possibly being TRBD2 (5 bases). Deletions cut 3 bases from V and 4 bases from J, with 6 bases between. CDR1 SGHAT and CDR2 FQDESV come from the germline V gene (reference sequence). This CDR3 is built from 12 residues. Written as DNA, the CDR3 is TGTGCCAGCAGCTTGAGGGCAGAGACCCAGTACTTC. This translates into CASSLRAETQYF.

This clone was counted between two and nine times. This chain joins TRBV7-9 and TRBJ2-5; D not resolved. CDR1 is SEHNR, CDR2 FQNEAQ, per germline (reference sequence). This CDR3 spans 11 amino acids. The V gene lost 3 bases and the J gene lost 4 bases, with 3 bases spanning the gap. The CDR3, as DNA: TGTGCCAGCAGCTTTGGAGAGACCCAGTACTTC. Translation: CASSFGETQYF.

V and J are TRBV7-3 and TRBJ2-3; D could derive from TRBD1 or TRBD2 (6 bases each). With 2 bases removed from V and 1 base from J, the gap between germline ends came to 16 bases. This CDR3 region has 17 residues. Germline V gives CDR1 SGHTA, CDR2 FQGTGA. CDR3 amino acids: CASSLGGGARGTDTQYF. CDR3 bases: TGTGCCAGCAGCTTAGGGGGCGGGGCGAGGGGCACAGATACGCAGTATTTT.

The chain uses TRBV5-1 and TRBJ2-5, with 7 nucleotides matching TRBD1. With 4 bases clipped from V and 2 bases from J, the junction kept 5 bases outside the gene matches. Germline V gene sequence: CDR1 SGHRS, CDR2 YFSETQ. The CDR3 is made up of 14 amino acids. CDR3 DNA: TGCGCCAGCAGCCCACGACAGGGACAAGAGACCCAGTACTTC. It encodes CASSPRQGQETQYF.